This T cell receptor (beta chain) was identified during a study of technical replicates of blood from four donors. The table came from immunoSEQ multiplex PCR; TCRdb's copy has only in-frame clones and leaves some out. Among under 90,000 clones, about 94% were seen once, and the ten largest hold roughly 0.25%. This clone was seen just once. This CDR3 comprises 17 residues. The V segment lost 0 bases and the J segment 5 bases; nucleotides outside the gene matches: 5. The germline CDR1 and CDR2 sequences are MRHNA and SNTAGT. The clonotype comes from a human donor in good health. Sequenced: T cells isolated from PBMCs. This chain connects TRBV6-4 to TRBJ2-1, with TRBD2 identical over 12 bases. The CDR3 sequence is CASSDSTSGSIHNEQFF. CDR3 nucleotides: TGTGCCAGCAGTGACTCGACTAGCGGGAGTATCCACAATGAGCAGTTCTTC.